Listed below are T cell receptor beta chains from one sample, sequenced in a study of cytomegalovirus exposure and HLA in healthy donors. Assay used: immunoSEQ multiplex PCR; TCRdb lists only in-frame clones, some missing. The sample contains roughly 110,000 clones, roughly 85% of which appear only once. The sequenced material came from PBMCs. These receptors were taken from a man aged 30-40 years in good health and CMV-seropositive. CDR3s include the opening cysteine and the closing phenylalanine or tryptophan. A D gene is named only where the DNA matches it firmly. Clone size is not always given. Where it is, it says once, few, many or a class for expanded clones.

d_call,clone_size,j_call,v_call,cdr3_nt,cdr3_aa
NA,NA,TRBJ1-2,TRBV5-1,TGCGCCAGCAGCCCCCTAGGCAGGGGAGGGAAGGGCTACACCTTC,CASSPLGRGGKGYTF
TRBD2,NA,TRBJ2-1,TRBV7-2,TGTGCCAGCAACCCCGTAGCGGGGAGACAAAACAATGAGCAGTTCTTC,CASNPVAGRQNNEQFF
NA,once,TRBJ2-7,TRBV19,TGTGCCAGTAGTATAGGAGGGACAATCGAGCAGTACTTC,CASSIGGTIEQYF
TRBD1,NA,TRBJ1-1,TRBV12-5,TGTGCTAGTGGCAACCTTGGACAGGGGTCCTCTGAAGCTTTCTTT,CASGNLGQGSSEAFF
TRBD1,NA,TRBJ1-3,TRBV5-1,TGCGCCAGCAGCTCACAGGGGGCTGGAAACACCATATATTTT,CASSSQGAGNTIYF
NA,once,TRBJ2-1,TRBV5-4,TGTGCCAGCAGCTTGGGACAGAGCTCCTACAATGAGCAGTTCTTC,CASSLGQSSYNEQFF
TRBD2,NA,TRBJ2-7,TRBV6-1,TGTGCCAGCAGCCTACTAGCGGGAGAAACCTACGAGCAGTACTTC,CASSLLAGETYEQYF
TRBD1,NA,TRBJ1-1,TRBV29-1,TGCAGCACCCAACAGGGGTTGGGAACTGAAGCTTTCTTT,CSTQQGLGTEAFF
NA,NA,TRBJ2-1,TRBV7-8,TGTGCCAGCAGTAACAATGAGCAGTTCTTC,CASSNNEQFF
TRBD1,NA,TRBJ1-2,TRBV25-1,TGTGCCACCGTTCCGACAGGGTATAACTATGGCTACACCTTC,CATVPTGYNYGYTF
TRBD2,few,TRBJ2-5,TRBV7-9,TGTGCCAGCAGCTTCCCGGCCGGGACTAGCGGGTTTGAGACCCAGTACTTC,CASSFPAGTSGFETQYF
TRBD1,NA,TRBJ2-1,TRBV28,TGTGCCAGCAGCTCCCCGCGGGACAGGAACTACAATGAGCAGTTCTTC,CASSSPRDRNYNEQFF
TRBD1,NA,TRBJ1-2,TRBV5-6,TGTGCCAGCAGCTCTGGACAGGGGCGGGATGGCTACACCTTC,CASSSGQGRDGYTF
NA,NA,TRBJ2-4,TRBV2,TGTGCCAGCAGTGCCGGGACTTTAAGCATTCAGTACTTC,CASSAGTLSIQYF
NA,NA,TRBJ2-5,TRBV29-1,TGCAGCGTTGATCAGGAGACCCAGTACTTC,CSVDQETQYF
NA,NA,TRBJ1-6,TRBV30,TGTGCCTGTCTAACAGGGTATAATTCACCCCTCCACTTT,CACLTGYNSPLHF
NA,NA,TRBJ2-1,TRBV5-1,TGCGCCAGCAGGTCAGGGCCAGCCTACAATGAGCAGTTCTTC,CASRSGPAYNEQFF
TRBD1,NA,TRBJ1-1,TRBV5-1,TGCGCCAGCAGCTCGGACAGGGGGACAACTGAAGCTTTCTTT,CASSSDRGTTEAFF
NA,many,TRBJ1-5,TRBV6-1,TGTGCCAGCAGTGAAGCACAGGGAACCTATAGCAATCAGCCCCAGCATTTT,CASSEAQGTYSNQPQHF
NA,medium-sized,TRBJ1-2,TRBV5-6,TGTGCCAGCAGCTTGAATCAGGCCTATGGCTACACCTTC,CASSLNQAYGYTF
TRBD2,NA,TRBJ2-4,TRBV13,TGTGCCAGCAGCTTAGTCGGGTATCTAGCGGGGGGGCCGGGCAAAAACATTCAGTACTTC,CASSLVGYLAGGPGKNIQYF
TRBD2,NA,TRBJ2-5,TRBV5-4,TGTGCCAGCAGCTCGCGTAGCGCGGGAGGGGAGACCCAGTACTTC,CASSSRSAGGETQYF
TRBD2,NA,TRBJ2-3,TRBV10-3,TGTGCCATCAGCGTACTAGCGGGAGACCAGTATTTT,CAISVLAGDQYF
TRBD2,NA,TRBJ2-3,TRBV30,TGTGCCTGGAGTCCAGGACTAGCGGGGGGGCCAGATACGCAGTATTTT,CAWSPGLAGGPDTQYF
TRBD1,NA,TRBJ1-5,TRBV19,TGTGCCAGTAGTGCCCTTATCCACGGGACAGGCCTGTCAGGCAATCAGCCCCAGCATTTT,CASSALIHGTGLSGNQPQHF
TRBD2,NA,TRBJ2-1,TRBV7-9,TGTGCCAGCAGCCATCCTAGCGGGAGCTCCTACAATGAGCAGTTCTTC,CASSHPSGSSYNEQFF
NA,large,TRBJ1-1,TRBV27,TGTGCCAGCAGTCCAACCCTAGGGGCTGAAGCTTTCTTT,CASSPTLGAEAFF
NA,NA,TRBJ2-1,TRBV19,TGTGCCAGTAGTATTGGGGAGGTGGCCTACAATGAGCAGTTCTTC,CASSIGEVAYNEQFF
TRBD1,few,TRBJ2-7,TRBV5-1,TGCGCCAGCAGCTTGGTGGGACAGGACGAGCAGTACTTC,CASSLVGQDEQYF
TRBD1,NA,TRBJ1-2,TRBV2,TGTGCCAGTACGGAAACAGGGGCCGTTGGCTACACCTTC,CASTETGAVGYTF
TRBD1,NA,TRBJ2-7,TRBV7-9,TGTGCCAGCAGCTTAAGCCAGGGGGCTTCCTACGAGCAGTACTTC,CASSLSQGASYEQYF
NA,NA,TRBJ2-7,TRBV28,TGTGCCAGCAGGCAGGGTAAGGACTACGAGCAGTACTTC,CASRQGKDYEQYF
TRBD2,NA,TRBJ2-5,TRBV27,TGTGCCAGCAGTGGCGGGACTAGCGGGGGGGAGACCCAGTACTTC,CASSGGTSGGETQYF
TRBD2,NA,TRBJ2-5,TRBV6-6,TGTGCCAGCAGTGGGACTAGCGCAGAGACCCAGTACTTC,CASSGTSAETQYF
TRBD1,NA,TRBJ2-5,TRBV5-4,TGTGCCAGCAGCTTGGGGCAGGGGGTAAGGGAGACCCAGTACTTC,CASSLGQGVRETQYF
TRBD1,NA,TRBJ2-5,TRBV9,TGTGCCAGCAGCGTAAACAGGGGTGGCGAGACCCAGTACTTC,CASSVNRGGETQYF
NA,NA,TRBJ1-1,TRBV7-9,TGTGCCAGCACCACAGGGACTGAAGCTTTCTTT,CASTTGTEAFF
TRBD1,NA,TRBJ2-1,TRBV5-1,TGCGCCAGCAGTCATTATAAGGGACAGGAGCAGTTCTTC,CASSHYKGQEQFF
NA,NA,TRBJ2-1,TRBV27,TGTGCCAGCAGTTTATTTCAGGGTGGCCAGAATGAGCAGTTCTTC,CASSLFQGGQNEQFF
NA,NA,TRBJ1-3,TRBV19,TGTGCCAGTAGTATAGAGGGGAGCTCTGGAAACACCATATATTTT,CASSIEGSSGNTIYF
TRBD1,NA,TRBJ1-6,TRBV30,TGTGCCTGGAGCCCTCGGACAGGGGCCTATAATTCACCCCTCCACTTT,CAWSPRTGAYNSPLHF
NA,few,TRBJ1-3,TRBV15,TGTGCCACCAGAGTTGGGGGCAGTGCAGTCTCTGGAAACACCATATATTTT,CATRVGGSAVSGNTIYF
TRBD1,NA,TRBJ1-1,TRBV7-3,TGTGCCAGCAGCAATACAGGGGAGACTGAAGCTTTCTTT,CASSNTGETEAFF
NA,NA,TRBJ1-5,TRBV2,TGTGCCAGCAACCTAGACAGTCAGCCCCAGCATTTT,CASNLDSQPQHF
TRBD2,NA,TRBJ2-1,TRBV14,TGTGCCAGCAGCCAACTCCCGGGACTAGCGATATCCTTCCACAATGAGCAGTTCTTC,CASSQLPGLAISFHNEQFF
TRBD1,once,TRBJ1-5,TRBV2,TGTGCCAGCACCCGACAGGGCGGGTATCAGCCCCAGCATTTT,CASTRQGGYQPQHF
TRBD2,NA,TRBJ2-1,TRBV7-9,TGTGCCAGCAGCGTGACTAGCGGATACAATGAGCAGTTCTTC,CASSVTSGYNEQFF
NA,NA,TRBJ1-1,TRBV7-8,TGTGCCAGCAGCTCCCAGGGAAGGGGCCCGAACACTGAAGCTTTCTTT,CASSSQGRGPNTEAFF